The 10 T cell receptor beta chains reported below all come from one sample, sequenced in a study of T cells after yellow fever vaccination. One entry per CDR3 protein results from TCRdb running MiXCR on the 5' RACE reads. Counted here are a few hundred thousand distinct CDR3 sequences, around 4.9% occurring once; the ten biggest clones make up 2.5% to 4%. The sequencing here drew on CD4+ T cells sorted from PBMCs, taken on the day of the yellow fever booster vaccination. These receptors originate from a man aged 18 to 35 who received the YFV17D yellow fever vaccine.

V is TRBV9 and J is TRBJ2-6; the match to TRBD1 covers 9 bases. Germline V lookup: CDR1 SGDLS, CDR2 YYNGEE. The CDR3 length is 18 residues. V was clipped by 1 base and J by 1 base; unmatched bases: 6. CDR3 bases: TGTGCCAGCAGCGTAAATTGGGGACAGGGTTCTGGGGCCAACGTCCTGACTTTC. This sequence encodes CASSVNWGQGSGANVLTF.

This clonotype was observed a few times. The V and J genes are TRBV19 and TRBJ2-3, with D possibly TRBD1 on 7 matching bases. V gave up 6 bases and J gave up 4 bases, with 14 bases separating them. CDR1 LNHDA and CDR2 SQIVND come from the germline V gene (reference sequence). There are 14 residues in the CDR3. The CDR3 loop is CASRLGRGADTQYF. DNA for the CDR3: TGTGCCAGTAGACTGGGCAGGGGGGCAGATACGCAGTATTTT.

This clonotype was counted between two and nine times. The CDR3 does not close with the conserved phenylalanine or tryptophan, likely indicating a read error. The chain employs TRBV7-2 and TRBJ2-3, with 8 nucleotides matching TRBD2. V lost 0 bases to trimming and J lost 6 bases; unmatched junction nucleotides: 11. The CDR3 runs 17 residues. Per germline, CDR1 SGHTA and CDR2 FQGNSA. CDR3 DNA sequence: TGTGCCAGCAGCTTAGCTCCCCCCGGGGGGGCTCGGGATACGCAGTATTCT. Protein sequence: CASSLAPPGGARDTQYS.

This chain connects TRBV6-2 or TRBV6-3 to TRBJ2-5, with TRBD1 as a possible D gene (6 bases). V lost 2 bases to trimming and J lost 1 base, with 11 bases between them. Germline lookup yields CDR1 MNHEY and CDR2 SVGEGT. The CDR3 has 15 residues. DNA for the CDR3: TGTGCCAGCAGTTACCCCAGGGGTATCCAAGAGACCCAGTACTTC. Its protein is CASSYPRGIQETQYF.

The chain has TRBV29-1 and TRBJ2-1, with D unclear. The V gene lost 7 bases and the J gene lost 2 bases, with 6 bases spanning the gap. The length of the CDR3 is 11 residues. CDR1 is SQVTM and CDR2 is ANQGSEA in the germline V gene. This CDR3 is CSARTYNEQFF. The CDR3 DNA is TGCAGCGCCAGGACCTACAATGAGCAGTTCTTC.

V gene TRBV6-2 or TRBV6-3 combines with J gene TRBJ2-3; 12 bases are shared with TRBD2. Germline V gene sequence: CDR1 MNHEY, CDR2 SVGEGT. This CDR3 is 15 amino acids long. V shed 6 bases and J 1 base; nucleotides not matched to a gene: 2. CDR3 DNA sequence: TGTGCCAGCAGCCGGACTAGCGGGGGCACAGATACGCAGTATTTT. Amino acids: CASSRTSGGTDTQYF.

The chain uses TRBV18 and TRBJ2-7; possible D gene TRBD1, 5 bases. The germline V gene has CDR1 KGHSH and CDR2 LQKENI. V lost 6 bases to trimming and J lost 5 bases, with 17 bases between them. The length of the CDR3 is 14 residues. CDR3 bases: TGTGCCAGCTCGGCGACAGCCTCCATTAACGAGCAGTACGTC. Residues: CASSATASINEQYV.

This clonotype has a count of ten or more. The chain recombines TRBV20-1 with TRBJ2-1; tentative D call: TRBD1 (5 bases). V was shortened by 1 base and J by 14 bases, with 15 bases between the two germline ends. CDR3 size: 12 residues. Per the germline V gene, CDR1 is DFQATT and CDR2 is SNEGSKA (reference sequence). CDR3 amino acids: CSARGGQGSEFF. The CDR3 DNA follows: TGCAGTGCTAGAGGTGGGCAGGGTAGTGAGTTCTTC.

This clonotype appeared many times. The rearrangement joins TRBV5-1 to TRBJ2-6, with D perhaps matching TRBD1 (5 bases). Germline V gives CDR1 SGHRS, CDR2 YFSETQ. This CDR3 has 16 amino acids. V gave up 0 bases and J gave up 2 bases, with 9 bases separating them. The CDR3 reads CASSLAGQAGANVLTF. The CDR3 DNA is TGCGCCAGCAGCTTGGCAGGGCAGGCTGGGGCCAACGTCCTGACTTTC.

This clonotype was found a few times. The chain joins TRBV20-1 to TRBJ2-3, with D possibly called TRBD1 or TRBD2 (5 bases each). The CDR3 runs to 15 residues. Germline assignment: CDR1 DFQATT and CDR2 SNEGSKA (reference sequence). Deletions cut 1 base from V and 0 bases from J, with 11 bases between. CDR3 protein: CSARGDGSSTDTQYF. CDR3 bases: TGCAGTGCTAGAGGGGACGGCTCTAGCACAGATACGCAGTATTTT.